The TCR beta chain under discussion was sequenced for a study of control samples from healthy donors and cancer patients. CDR1 MNHEY and CDR2 SMNVEV come from the germline V gene (reference sequence). This CDR3 is built from 12 residues. Trimming took off 5 bases at V and 6 bases at J, with 8 bases between the two ends. Measured with immunoSEQ multiplex PCR; TCRdb has only the in-frame clones, and not every one. The data contain tens of thousands of clones, 85% to 95% of them singletons. This receptor was identified in a woman between 18 and 30 years old in good health. Input material: blood. This chain links TRBV27 with TRBJ1-5; tentatively, D is TRBD1 (5 bases). The CDR3 DNA is TGTGCCAGCAGTCCCGGGGGTCAGCCCCAGCATTTT. This codes for CASSPGGQPQHF.